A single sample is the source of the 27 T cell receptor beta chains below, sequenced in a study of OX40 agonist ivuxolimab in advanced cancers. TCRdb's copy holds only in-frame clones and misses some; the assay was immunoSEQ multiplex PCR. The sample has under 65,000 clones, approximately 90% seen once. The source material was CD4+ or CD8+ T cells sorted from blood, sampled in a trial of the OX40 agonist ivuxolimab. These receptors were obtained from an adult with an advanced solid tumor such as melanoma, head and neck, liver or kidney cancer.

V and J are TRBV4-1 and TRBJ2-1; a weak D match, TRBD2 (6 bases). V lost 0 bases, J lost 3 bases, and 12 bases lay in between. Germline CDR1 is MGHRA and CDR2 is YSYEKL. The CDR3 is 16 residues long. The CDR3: CASSQDWGLDYNEQFF. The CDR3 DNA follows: TGCGCCAGCAGCCAAGATTGGGGACTGGACTACAATGAGCAGTTCTTC.

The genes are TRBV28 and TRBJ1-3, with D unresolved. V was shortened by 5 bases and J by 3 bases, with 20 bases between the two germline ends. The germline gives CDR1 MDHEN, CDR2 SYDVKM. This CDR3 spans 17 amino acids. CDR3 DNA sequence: TGTGCCAGCAGTCCATCCCGGGCAAAGGGCTATGGAAACACCATATATTTT. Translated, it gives CASSPSRAKGYGNTIYF.

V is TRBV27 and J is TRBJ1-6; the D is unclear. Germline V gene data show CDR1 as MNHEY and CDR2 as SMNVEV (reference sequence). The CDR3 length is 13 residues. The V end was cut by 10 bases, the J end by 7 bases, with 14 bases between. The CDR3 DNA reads TGTGCCACCCAGACCCTCGGGAATTCACCCCTCCACTTT. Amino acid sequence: CATQTLGNSPLHF.

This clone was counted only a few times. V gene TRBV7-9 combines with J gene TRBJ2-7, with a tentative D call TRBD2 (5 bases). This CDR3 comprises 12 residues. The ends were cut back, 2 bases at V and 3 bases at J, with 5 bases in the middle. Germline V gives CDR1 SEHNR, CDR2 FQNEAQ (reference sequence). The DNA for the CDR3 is TGTGCCAGCAGCTTAAGCGGCTACGAGCAGTACTTC. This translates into CASSLSGYEQYF.

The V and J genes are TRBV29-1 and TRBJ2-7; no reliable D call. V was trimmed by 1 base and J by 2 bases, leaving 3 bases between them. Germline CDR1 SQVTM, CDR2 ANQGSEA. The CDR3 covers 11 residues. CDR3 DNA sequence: TGCAGCGTTGAAGCGGCCTACGAGCAGTACTTC. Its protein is CSVEAAYEQYF.

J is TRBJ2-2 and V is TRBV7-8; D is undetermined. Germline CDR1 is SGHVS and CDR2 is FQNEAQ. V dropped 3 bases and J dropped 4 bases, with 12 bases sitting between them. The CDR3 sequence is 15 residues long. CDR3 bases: TGTGCCAGCAGCTTCTTTACCACCACCACCGGGGAGCTGTTTTTT. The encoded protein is CASSFFTTTTGELFF.

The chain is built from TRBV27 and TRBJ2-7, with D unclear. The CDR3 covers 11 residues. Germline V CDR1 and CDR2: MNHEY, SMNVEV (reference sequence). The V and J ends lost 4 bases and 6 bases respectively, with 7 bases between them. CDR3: CASSSGPEQYF. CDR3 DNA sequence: TGTGCCAGCAGTTCCGGGCCCGAGCAGTACTTC.

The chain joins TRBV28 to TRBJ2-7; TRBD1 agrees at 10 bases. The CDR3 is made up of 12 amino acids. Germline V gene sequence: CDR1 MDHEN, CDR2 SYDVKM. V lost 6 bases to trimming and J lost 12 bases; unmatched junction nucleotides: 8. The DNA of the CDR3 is TGTGCCAGCAGAAAAACCGGGACAGGGGTGTACTTC. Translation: CASRKTGTGVYF.

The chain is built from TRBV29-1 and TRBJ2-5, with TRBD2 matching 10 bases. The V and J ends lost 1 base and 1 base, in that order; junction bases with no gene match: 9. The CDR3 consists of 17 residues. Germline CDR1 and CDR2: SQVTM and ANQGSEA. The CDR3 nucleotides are TGCAGCGTTGAAGGGGGCGGCTTAGCGGGGGGCCAAGAGACCCAGTACTTC. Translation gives CSVEGGGLAGGQETQYF. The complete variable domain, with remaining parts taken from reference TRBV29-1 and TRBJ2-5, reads SAVISQKPSRDICQRGTSLTIQCQVDSQVTMMFWYRQQPGQSLTLIATANQGSEATYESGFVIDKFPISRPNLTFSTLTVSNMSPEDSSIYLCSVEGGGLAGGQETQYFGPGTRLLVL.

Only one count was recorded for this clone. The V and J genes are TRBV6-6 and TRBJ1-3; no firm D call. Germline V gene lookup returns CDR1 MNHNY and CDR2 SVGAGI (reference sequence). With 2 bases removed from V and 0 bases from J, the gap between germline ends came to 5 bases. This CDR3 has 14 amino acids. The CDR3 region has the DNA TGTGCCAGCAGTTACGGCCTCTCTGGAAACACCATATATTTT. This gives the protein CASSYGLSGNTIYF.

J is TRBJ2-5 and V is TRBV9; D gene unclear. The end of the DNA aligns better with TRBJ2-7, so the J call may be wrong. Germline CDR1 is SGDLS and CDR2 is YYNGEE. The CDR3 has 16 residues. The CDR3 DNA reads TGTGCCAGCAGCGTAGAGAGGTCGGCCCAGTCGTACGAGCAGTACTTC. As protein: CASSVERSAQSYEQYF.

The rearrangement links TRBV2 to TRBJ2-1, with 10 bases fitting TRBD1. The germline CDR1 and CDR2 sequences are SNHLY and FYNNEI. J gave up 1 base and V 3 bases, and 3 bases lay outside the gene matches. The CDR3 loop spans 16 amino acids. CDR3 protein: CASSDGQGGSYNEQFF. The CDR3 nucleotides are TGTGCCAGCAGTGACGGACAGGGGGGTTCCTACAATGAGCAGTTCTTC.

Here the CDR3 reads CASSLSGFDSPRYNEQFF. In DNA, the CDR3 is TGTGCCAGCAGTTTATCCGGTTTTGACAGTCCCCGGTACAATGAGCAGTTCTTC. V usage is TRBV27 and J usage is TRBJ2-1; the D gene is possibly TRBD1 (5 bases). CDR3 length: 18 amino acids. V dropped 0 bases and J dropped 4 bases, with 19 bases sitting between them. The germline CDR1 and CDR2 sequences are MNHEY and SMNVEV (reference sequence).

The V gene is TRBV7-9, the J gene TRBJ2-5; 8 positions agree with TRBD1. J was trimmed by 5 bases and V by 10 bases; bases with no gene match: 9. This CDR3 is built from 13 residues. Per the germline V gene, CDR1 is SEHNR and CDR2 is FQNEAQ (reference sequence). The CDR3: CAIRGQGPETQYF. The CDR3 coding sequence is TGTGCCATCCGTGGACAGGGTCCGGAGACCCAGTACTTC.

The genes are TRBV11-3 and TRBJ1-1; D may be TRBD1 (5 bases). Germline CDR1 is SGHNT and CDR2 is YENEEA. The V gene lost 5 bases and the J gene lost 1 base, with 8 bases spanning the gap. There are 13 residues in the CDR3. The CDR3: CASSVGANTEAFF. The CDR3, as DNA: TGTGCCAGCAGCGTCGGGGCGAACACTGAAGCTTTCTTT.

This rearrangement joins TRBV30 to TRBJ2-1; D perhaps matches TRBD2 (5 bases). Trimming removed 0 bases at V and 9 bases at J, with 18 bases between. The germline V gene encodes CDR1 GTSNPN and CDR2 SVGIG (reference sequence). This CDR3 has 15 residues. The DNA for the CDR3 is TGTGCCTGGAGTGTACGGGGAGATCTTTGGGGTGAGCAGTTCTTC. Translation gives CAWSVRGDLWGEQFF.

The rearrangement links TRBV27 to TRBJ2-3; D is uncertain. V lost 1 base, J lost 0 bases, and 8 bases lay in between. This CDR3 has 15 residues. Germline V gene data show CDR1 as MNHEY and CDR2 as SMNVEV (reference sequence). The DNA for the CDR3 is TGTGCCAGCAGTTTATTCCCCTTAAGCACAGATACGCAGTATTTT. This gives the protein CASSLFPLSTDTQYF.

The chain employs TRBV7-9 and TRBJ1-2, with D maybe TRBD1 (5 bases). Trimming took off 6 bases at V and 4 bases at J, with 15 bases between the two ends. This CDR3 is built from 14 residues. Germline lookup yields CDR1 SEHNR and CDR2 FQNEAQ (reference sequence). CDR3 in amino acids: CASSRGGSGYGYTF. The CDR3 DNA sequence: TGTGCCAGCAGTCGGGGGGGAAGTGGCTATGGCTACACCTTC.

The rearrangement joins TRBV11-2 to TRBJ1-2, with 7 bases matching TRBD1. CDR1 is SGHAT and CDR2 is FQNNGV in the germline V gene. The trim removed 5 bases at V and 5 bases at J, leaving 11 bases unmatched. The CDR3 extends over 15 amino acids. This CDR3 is CASSPTGDPSYGYTF. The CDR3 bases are TGTGCCAGCAGCCCAACAGGGGACCCATCTTATGGCTACACCTTC.

CDR3 residues: CASSIAYLVGDSYNEQFF. DNA for the CDR3: TGTGCCAGTAGTATAGCCTACCTGGTGGGGGATTCCTACAATGAGCAGTTCTTC. The chain has TRBV19 and TRBJ2-1; possibly TRBD1 or TRBD2 for D (5 bases each). This CDR3 contains 18 residues. Germline V gene lookup returns CDR1 LNHDA and CDR2 SQIVND (reference sequence). The V and J ends lost 1 base and 1 base respectively, with 17 bases between them. The entire variable domain, with the rest obtained from reference TRBV19 and TRBJ2-1, is as follows: DGGITQSPKYLFRKEGQNVTLSCEQNLNHDAMYWYRQDPGQGLRLIYYSQIVNDFQKGDIAEGYSVSREKKESFPLTVTSAQKNPTAFYLCASSIAYLVGDSYNEQFFGPGTRLTVL.

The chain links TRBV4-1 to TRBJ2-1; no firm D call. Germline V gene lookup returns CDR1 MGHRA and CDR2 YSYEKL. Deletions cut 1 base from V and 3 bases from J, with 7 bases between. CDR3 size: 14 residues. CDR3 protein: CASSQGANYNEQFF. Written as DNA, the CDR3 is TGCGCCAGCAGCCAAGGGGCCAACTACAATGAGCAGTTCTTC.

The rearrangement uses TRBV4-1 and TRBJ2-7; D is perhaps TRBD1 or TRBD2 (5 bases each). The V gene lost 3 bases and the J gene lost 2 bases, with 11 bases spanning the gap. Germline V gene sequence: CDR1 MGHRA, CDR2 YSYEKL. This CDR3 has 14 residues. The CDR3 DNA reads TGCGCCAGCAGCCACCCCGGGACCGCCTACGAGCAGTACTTC. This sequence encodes CASSHPGTAYEQYF.

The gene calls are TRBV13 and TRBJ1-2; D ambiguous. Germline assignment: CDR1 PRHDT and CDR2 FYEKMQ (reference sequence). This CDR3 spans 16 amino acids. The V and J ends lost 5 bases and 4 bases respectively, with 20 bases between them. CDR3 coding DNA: TGTGCCAGCAGCCCATCCCGAGCAGACCTGGGCTATGGCTACACCTTC. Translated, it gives CASSPSRADLGYGYTF.

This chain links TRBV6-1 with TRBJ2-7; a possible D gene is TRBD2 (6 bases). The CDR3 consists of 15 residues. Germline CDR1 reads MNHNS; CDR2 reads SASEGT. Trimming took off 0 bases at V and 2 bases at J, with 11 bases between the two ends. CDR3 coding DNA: TGTGCCAGCAGTGAAGCGGAGGGGTCCGCCTACGAGCAGTACTTC. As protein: CASSEAEGSAYEQYF.

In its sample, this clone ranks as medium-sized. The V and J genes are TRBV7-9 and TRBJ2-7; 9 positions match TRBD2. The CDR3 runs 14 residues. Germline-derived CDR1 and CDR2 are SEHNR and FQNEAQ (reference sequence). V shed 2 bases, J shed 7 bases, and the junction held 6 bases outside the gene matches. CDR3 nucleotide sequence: TGTGCCAGCAGCTTAAATCTAGCGGGGAGGGAGCAGTACTTC. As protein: CASSLNLAGREQYF.

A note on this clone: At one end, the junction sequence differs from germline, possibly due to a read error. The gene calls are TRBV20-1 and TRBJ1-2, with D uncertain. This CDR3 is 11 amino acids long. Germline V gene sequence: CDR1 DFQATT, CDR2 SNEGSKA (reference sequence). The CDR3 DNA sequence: TGCAGTGCTAGAGCTAACTCTGGCTACACCTTC. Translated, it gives CSARANSGYTF.

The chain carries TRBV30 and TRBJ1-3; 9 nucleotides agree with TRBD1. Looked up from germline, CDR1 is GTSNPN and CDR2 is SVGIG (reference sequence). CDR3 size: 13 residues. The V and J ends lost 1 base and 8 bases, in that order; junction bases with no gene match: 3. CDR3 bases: TGTGCCTGGAGTGATAGACAGGGGGACACCATATATTTT. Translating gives CAWSDRQGDTIYF.